This is a list of T cell receptor beta chains from one sample in a study of shared clonotypes between healthy human individuals. The repertoire was sequenced with immunoSEQ multiplex PCR; TCRdb's copy has only in-frame clones and lacks some. The sample yields roughly 590,000 clones, nearly 97% seen once. The sequenced material came from naive CD8+ T cells sorted from blood. These receptors were obtained from a woman aged 25-40 years in good health. Each CDR3 is given with its conserved first and last residue. The order of the fields is J gene, V gene, CDR3 protein.

J: TRBJ1-2
V: TRBV2
CDR3: CASRETDNYGYTF

J: TRBJ1-5
V: TRBV18
CDR3: CASSPPTLPGQPQHF

J: TRBJ2-7
V: TRBV7-9
CDR3: CASSLDSPSSYEQYF

J: TRBJ2-1
V: TRBV29-1
CDR3: CSVEGLYNEQFF

J: TRBJ2-7
V: TRBV5-8
CDR3: CASSFSVSYEQYF

J: TRBJ2-4
V: TRBV7-6
CDR3: CASSPEVGVLGRPDIQYF

J: TRBJ2-7
V: TRBV5-8
CDR3: CASSLIGQGRGNEQYF

J: TRBJ2-5
V: TRBV10-3
CDR3: CAISDGRTASSGRETQYF

J: TRBJ1-3
V: TRBV7-2
CDR3: CASSFGGVGGNTIYF

J: TRBJ2-1
V: TRBV9
CDR3: CASSLAGAPGNEQFF

J: TRBJ1-1
V: TRBV28
CDR3: CASSLAQGAIAEAFF

J: TRBJ2-7
V: TRBV4-1
CDR3: CASSQSFSGGLYEQYF

J: TRBJ2-7
V: TRBV2
CDR3: CAGSSLAGNGEQYF

J: TRBJ2-2
V: TRBV29-1
CDR3: CSVLPPNTGELFF

J: TRBJ1-5
V: TRBV19
CDR3: CASSTGVQPQHF

J: TRBJ2-7
V: TRBV7-8
CDR3: CATSPGENLVFYEQYF

J: TRBJ2-5
V: TRBV7-9
CDR3: CASSPGPTQAEETQYF

J: TRBJ2-7
V: TRBV4-1
CDR3: CASSQVLDYPYEQYF

J: TRBJ1-2
V: TRBV28
CDR3: CASSFLTETEGYTF

J: TRBJ1-2
V: TRBV5-8
CDR3: CASSLEGGEGWDGYTF

J: TRBJ2-7
V: TRBV27
CDR3: CASRAGPREEYF

J: TRBJ2-1
V: TRBV5-6
CDR3: CASSPGTGDEQFF

J: TRBJ2-6
V: TRBV30
CDR3: CAWSVRGGANVLTF

J: TRBJ2-7
V: TRBV28
CDR3: CASSFAGDSYEQYF

J: TRBJ1-1
V: TRBV2
CDR3: CASSELQGSPEAFF

J: TRBJ2-2
V: TRBV16
CDR3: CASSQSTLFTGELFF

J: TRBJ2-7
V: TRBV11-2
CDR3: CASSPGLTTGQYF

J: TRBJ2-1
V: TRBV7-9
CDR3: CASSEGAGFDIHNEQFF

J: TRBJ2-7
V: TRBV7-9
CDR3: CASSLGRSYEQYF

J: TRBJ1-2
V: TRBV15
CDR3: CATSIHEGAYGYTF

J: TRBJ2-3
V: TRBV28
CDR3: CASSRKTGEETDTQYF

J: TRBJ2-2
V: TRBV7-8
CDR3: CASSLARSGSPGELFF

J: TRBJ2-5
V: TRBV27
CDR3: CGRETQYF

J: TRBJ2-7
V: TRBV6-5
CDR3: CASSSAYEQYF

J: TRBJ2-2
V: TRBV19
CDR3: CASQRLQETGELFF

J: TRBJ1-2
V: TRBV4-1
CDR3: CASSHYLRVGGDGYTF

J: TRBJ2-7
V: TRBV7-9
CDR3: CASSLGETGAGEQYF

J: TRBJ2-1
V: TRBV10-3
CDR3: CAISEVGTSGRANNEQFF

J: TRBJ2-7
V: TRBV27
CDR3: CASGQTVYEQYF

J: TRBJ2-7
V: TRBV4-1
CDR3: CASSHRGTSYEQYF

J: TRBJ1-1
V: TRBV13
CDR3: CASSRQINTEAFF

J: TRBJ2-2
V: TRBV27
CDR3: CASSSTRETGELFF

J: TRBJ1-5
V: TRBV5-3
CDR3: CARSFLREGQGEFGNQPQHF

J: TRBJ1-1
V: TRBV19
CDR3: CASSMSGSNTEAFF

J: TRBJ1-5
V: TRBV28
CDR3: CASSLLSVNQPQHF

J: TRBJ1-5
V: TRBV28
CDR3: CASRIQGIGQPQHF

J: TRBJ2-3
V: TRBV7-9
CDR3: CATQQFSGGANTDTQYF

J: TRBJ2-1
V: TRBV2
CDR3: CASSVVATSSHLNEQFF

J: TRBJ1-2
V: TRBV7-9
CDR3: CASSRAQGATGGYTF

J: TRBJ2-7
V: TRBV6-1
CDR3: CASSEGLEVSYEQYF

J: TRBJ2-2
V: TRBV27
CDR3: CASSSTGSAGELFF

J: TRBJ2-1
V: TRBV11-2
CDR3: CASSLVPLGREGNEQFF

J: TRBJ1-1
V: TRBV27
CDR3: CASSLGGSAEAFF

J: TRBJ1-1
V: TRBV2
CDR3: CASSVGGPNTEAFF